The 8 T cell receptor beta chains reported below all come from one sample, sequenced in a study of blood T cell repertoires in COVID-19. This table comes from immunoSEQ multiplex PCR, and its TCRdb copy is limited to in-frame clones, with some not included. The table shows about 130,000 clones, with around 79% occurring only once. Sequenced: peripheral blood. The source of these receptors is a man aged 80 or over with acute or convalescent COVID-19.

The CDR3 reads CASSWGTATDTQYF. CDR3 DNA: TGCGCCAGCAGTTGGGGGACAGCCACAGATACGCAGTATTTT. The J gene is TRBJ2-3, the V gene TRBV5-1; 7 nucleotides agree with TRBD1. The CDR3 is made up of 14 amino acids. From germline, CDR1 is SGHRS and CDR2 YFSETQ. With 5 bases clipped from V and 2 bases from J, the junction kept 5 bases outside the gene matches.

The chain has TRBV10-1 and TRBJ2-7; TRBD1 agrees at 9 bases. In germline, CDR1 is WNHNN, CDR2 SYGVQD (reference sequence). J was trimmed by 4 bases and V by 6 bases; bases with no gene match: 4. CDR3 length: 13 amino acids. CDR3 sequence reads: CASRRTGVYEQYF. CDR3 sequence (DNA): TGCGCCAGCAGGCGGACAGGGGTTTACGAGCAGTACTTC.

In this sample, this clone turned up many times. The chain recombines TRBV6-6 with TRBJ1-6; D is possibly TRBD1 (6 bases). This CDR3 region has 15 residues. Germline-derived CDR1 and CDR2 are MNHNY and SVGAGI (reference sequence). Trimming removed 5 bases at V and 9 bases at J, with 17 bases between. The CDR3: CASSPGGGWGSPLHF. CDR3 sequence (DNA): TGTGCCAGCAGTCCGGGAGGGGGTTGGGGTTCACCCCTCCACTTT.

This sequence joins TRBV6-5 and TRBJ2-7; 7 bases match TRBD2. V shed 8 bases and J 2 bases; nucleotides not matched to a gene: 12. Germline values: CDR1 MNHEY, CDR2 SVGAGI. The CDR3 runs to 15 residues. The CDR3 reads CASQRERQLTYEQYF. The CDR3 nucleotides read TGTGCCAGCCAGCGGGAAAGACAGCTCACCTACGAGCAGTACTTC.

Only one count was recorded for this clone. V usage is TRBV6-4 and J usage is TRBJ2-5, with 13 bases that match TRBD2. The CDR3 is 15 amino acids. Germline V gene lookup returns CDR1 MRHNA and CDR2 SNTAGT. V shed 4 bases and J 5 bases; nucleotides not matched to a gene: 4. The CDR3 coding sequence is TGTGCCAGCAGTGGCGAGACTAGCGGGGGGGAGACCCAGTACTTC. It is translated as CASSGETSGGETQYF.

The CDR3 here is CAIRPSGTGGAEAFF. CDR3 nucleotide sequence: TGTGCCATCAGACCGTCCGGGACAGGGGGCGCTGAAGCTTTCTTT. The rearrangement links TRBV10-3 to TRBJ1-1; 12 nucleotides match TRBD1. V gave up 6 bases and J gave up 6 bases; unmatched junction bases: 8. From germline, CDR1 is ENHRY and CDR2 SYGVKD. This CDR3 region has 15 residues.

The chain couples TRBV11-1 to TRBJ2-5, with TRBD2 matching 14 bases. Germline V gene data show CDR1 as SGHAT and CDR2 as FQDESV (reference sequence). Unmatched junction bases numbered 5, after V lost 5 bases and J lost 3 bases. This CDR3 is built from 16 residues. The CDR3 protein is CASSASTSGGEETQYF. For the CDR3, the DNA is TGTGCCAGCAGCGCCTCGACTAGCGGGGGGGAAGAGACCCAGTACTTC.

The sample holds a few counts of this clone. The chain links TRBV11-2 to TRBJ2-5; a possible D gene is TRBD1 (6 bases). Germline V gene lookup returns CDR1 SGHAT and CDR2 FQNNGV. There are 15 residues in the CDR3. Between the trimmed V and J ends, which lost 5 bases and 5 bases, there was a span of 18 bases. CDR3 sequence (DNA): TGTGCCAGCAGCCGCCGACCTGCAGGGGTTGAGACCCAGTACTTC. It translates to CASSRRPAGVETQYF. Complete variable domain (other parts from reference TRBV11-2 and TRBJ2-5): EAGVAQSPRYKIIEKRQSVAFWCNPISGHATLYWYQQILGQGPKLLIQFQNNGVVDDSQLPKDRFSAERLKGVDSTLKIQPAKLEDSAVYLCASSRRPAGVETQYFGPGTRLLVL.